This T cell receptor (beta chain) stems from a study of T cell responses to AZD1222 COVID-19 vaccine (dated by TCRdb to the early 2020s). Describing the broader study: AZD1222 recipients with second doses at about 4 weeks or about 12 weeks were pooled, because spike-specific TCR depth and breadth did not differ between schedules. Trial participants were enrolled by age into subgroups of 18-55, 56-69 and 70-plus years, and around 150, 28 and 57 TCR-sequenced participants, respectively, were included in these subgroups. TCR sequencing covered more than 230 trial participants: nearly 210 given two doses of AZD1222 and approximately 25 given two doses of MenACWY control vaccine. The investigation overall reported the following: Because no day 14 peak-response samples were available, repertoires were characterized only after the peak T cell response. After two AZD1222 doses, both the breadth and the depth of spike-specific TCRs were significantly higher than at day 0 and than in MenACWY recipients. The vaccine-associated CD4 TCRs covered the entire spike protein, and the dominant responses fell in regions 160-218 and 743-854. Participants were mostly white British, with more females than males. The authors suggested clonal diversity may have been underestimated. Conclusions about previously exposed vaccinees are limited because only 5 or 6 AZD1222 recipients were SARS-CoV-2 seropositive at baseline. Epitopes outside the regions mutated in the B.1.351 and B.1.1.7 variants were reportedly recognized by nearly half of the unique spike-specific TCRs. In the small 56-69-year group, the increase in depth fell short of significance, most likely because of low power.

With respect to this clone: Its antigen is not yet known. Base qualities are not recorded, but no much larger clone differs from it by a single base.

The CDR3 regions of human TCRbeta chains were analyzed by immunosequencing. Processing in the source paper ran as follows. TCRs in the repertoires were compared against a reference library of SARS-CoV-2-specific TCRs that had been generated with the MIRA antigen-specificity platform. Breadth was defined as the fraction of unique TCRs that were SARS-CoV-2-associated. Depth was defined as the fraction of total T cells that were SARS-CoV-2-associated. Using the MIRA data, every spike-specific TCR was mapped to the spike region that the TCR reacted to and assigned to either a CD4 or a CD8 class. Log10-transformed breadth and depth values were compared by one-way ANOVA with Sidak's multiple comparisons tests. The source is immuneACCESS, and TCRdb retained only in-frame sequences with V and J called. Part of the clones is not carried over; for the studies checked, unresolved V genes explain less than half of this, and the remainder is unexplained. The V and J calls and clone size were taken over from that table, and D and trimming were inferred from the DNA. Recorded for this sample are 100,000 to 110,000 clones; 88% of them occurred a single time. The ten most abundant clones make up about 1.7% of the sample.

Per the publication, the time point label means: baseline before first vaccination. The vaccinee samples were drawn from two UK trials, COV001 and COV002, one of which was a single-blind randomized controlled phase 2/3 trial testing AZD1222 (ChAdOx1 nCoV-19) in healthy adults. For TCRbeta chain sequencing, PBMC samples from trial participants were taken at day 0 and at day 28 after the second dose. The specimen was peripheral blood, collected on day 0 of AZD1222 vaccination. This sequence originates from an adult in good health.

The CDR3 reads as follows: CASSQLGLAGPMGETQYF. In nucleotide form, the sequence is TGTGCCAGCAGCCAGCTGGGACTAGCGGGACCGATGGGGGAGACCCAGTACTTC. The rearranged chain carries TRBV4-2 and TRBJ2-5, with TRBD2 matching 13 junction bases. The CDR3 measures 18 amino acids from cysteine to phenylalanine. Solely the CDR3 DNA is kept, with 54 bases framed from the first base. V and J are trimmed by 3 bases and 5 bases, and the gene matches miss 12 bases of the junction. The germline V gene provides CDR1 LGHNA and CDR2 YNFKEQ.